The rows below give T cell receptor beta chains drawn from one sample of a study of T cells in Graves' hyperthyroidism and ophthalmopathy. Using its own MiXCR run on the multiplex PCR reads, TCRdb lists one record per CDR3 protein. Here the sample spans 450,000 to 700,000 distinct CDR3 sequences, around 45% being singletons. The material sequenced was peripheral blood or thyroid tissue (not recorded which). The receptor source for this set is an adult woman with Graves' disease, either hyperthyroidism or ophthalmopathy (not recorded which). Both conserved end residues are part of each CDR3. A D gene is named only where the DNA matches it firmly. Some rows mark clone size as missing; the rest say once, few, many or name a class of expanded clone.

V gene,J gene,clone size,D gene,CDR3 DNA,CDR3 protein
TRBV2,TRBJ2-7,once,NA,TGTGCCACGATTTCCTACGAGCAGTACTTC,CATISYEQYF
TRBV6-5,TRBJ1-5,NA,NA,TGTGCCAGCAGTGAAGCCCTGCAAGAGACCCAGCATTTT,CASSEALQETQHF
TRBV12-3/TRBV12-4,TRBJ2-2,many,NA,TGTGCCAGCAGTTCCCGGGGGAGGAGTGCCGGGGAGCTGTTTTTT,CASSSRGRSAGELFF
TRBV2,TRBJ1-4,NA,NA,TGTGCCAGACAGAACAATGAAAAACTGTTTTTT,CARQNNEKLFF
TRBV20-1,TRBJ2-7,NA,TRBD2,TGCAGTGCTAGAGATGAAGGGGTAGCGGGAGGGACCTACGAGCAGTACTTC,CSARDEGVAGGTYEQYF
TRBV7-8,TRBJ1-4,NA,TRBD1,TGTGCCAGCAGCTCCAGGACAGGGAGTAATGAAAAACTGTTTTTT,CASSSRTGSNEKLFF
TRBV2,TRBJ1-5,NA,NA,TGTGCCAGCAGTTCTGGGGGGGGGGGGTATCAGCCCCAGCATTTT,CASSSGGGGYQPQHF
TRBV10-3,TRBJ2-5,once,NA,TGTGCCATCAGTGGAAAAGGGCTCCCCGGAGGCAGCCAGTACTTC,CAISGKGLPGGSQYF
TRBV7-9,TRBJ1-6,NA,NA,TGTGCCAGCAGCTCGGACCGGACCCGGAATTCACCCCTCCACTTT,CASSSDRTRNSPLHF
TRBV20-1,TRBJ1-1,few,TRBD1,TGCAGTGCTAGGGAGGGGGCTTGGAACACTGAAGCTTTCTTT,CSAREGAWNTEAFF
TRBV30,TRBJ1-4,NA,TRBD1,TGTGCCTGGAGTATGGGACAGGGGTCCAGGGGCCTGTTTTTT,CAWSMGQGSRGLFF
TRBV27,TRBJ1-2,NA,TRBD1,TGTGCCAGCAGTTCGGAGGGACAGCCCTATGGCTACACCTTC,CASSSEGQPYGYTF
TRBV7-6,TRBJ1-1,NA,TRBD1,TGTGCCAGCAGCTTAGCAGGACAGGGTAAAGCTTTCTTT,CASSLAGQGKAFF
TRBV5-1,TRBJ1-1,many,NA,TGCGCCAGCCGTAAGGGACAGAACACTGAAGCTTTCTTT,CASRKGQNTEAFF
TRBV7-6,TRBJ1-2,NA,TRBD1,TGTGCCAGCAGCTTAGCGGCAGGGGGAGGCCTATATGGCTACACCTTC,CASSLAAGGGLYGYTF
TRBV27,TRBJ1-4,many,NA,TGTGCCAGCAGTTTGGGCCGATATGAAAAACTGTTTTTT,CASSLGRYEKLFF
TRBV28,TRBJ1-5,many,NA,TGTGCCAGCAGAATGGGGGGGCAGGGTCAGCCCCAGCATTTT,CASRMGGQGQPQHF
TRBV7-2,TRBJ1-5,few,NA,TGTGCCAGCAGCTTAGGCCAGCGTAATCAGCCCCAGCATTTT,CASSLGQRNQPQHF
TRBV5-8,TRBJ2-7,many,TRBD2,TGTGCCAGCAGCTTGAATAGCGGGAAAGACGAGCAGTACTTC,CASSLNSGKDEQYF
TRBV20-1,TRBJ1-1,many,NA,TGCAGTGCTAGACCCGGGACACAAAAAGCTTTCTTT,CSARPGTQKAFF
TRBV6-2/TRBV6-3,TRBJ2-7,few,NA,TGTGCCAGCAGTTGGGACGGGGACTCCTACGAGCAGTACTTC,CASSWDGDSYEQYF
TRBV7-2,TRBJ1-3,many,TRBD1,TGTGCCAGCACCGCAGACAGGGAGGGAAACACCATATATTTT,CASTADREGNTIYF
TRBV5-1,TRBJ2-5,NA,NA,TGCGCCAGCAGCTTGGGGACTTCAACCGGGGGCCAGTACTTC,CASSLGTSTGGQYF
TRBV6-2/TRBV6-3,TRBJ2-6,few,NA,TGTGCCAGCAGTCCCAGGATTTTTCGGGAAGGGTCTGGGGCCAACGTCCTGACTTTC,CASSPRIFREGSGANVLTF
TRBV12-3/TRBV12-4,TRBJ1-6,NA,NA,TGTGCCAGCAGCTCCGGGCCTTACGGTAATTCACCCCTCCACTTT,CASSSGPYGNSPLHF
TRBV5-1,TRBJ2-7,many,NA,TGCGCCAGCAGCTTCCGGGACGGAAGGGGCTACGAGCAGTACTTC,CASSFRDGRGYEQYF
TRBV7-3,TRBJ2-7,NA,NA,TGTGCCAGCAGCTTCTCCGATCCGGGGCATAAAAGGGATTCCTACGAGCAGTACTTC,CASSFSDPGHKRDSYEQYF
TRBV7-9,TRBJ1-2,NA,TRBD1,TGTGCCAGTAGTATCTGGACAGGGAGGTATGGCTACACCTTC,CASSIWTGRYGYTF
TRBV2,TRBJ1-4,NA,NA,TGTGCCAGCAGTGAAGAAGGAGCAGGGAACGAAAAACTGTTTTTT,CASSEEGAGNEKLFF
TRBV7-2,TRBJ1-3,NA,TRBD1,TGCGCCAGCAGCGCCTCGGGACAGGGATCTGGAAACACCATATATTTT,CASSASGQGSGNTIYF
TRBV7-9,TRBJ2-7,NA,NA,TGTGCCAGCAGCTTGGATACTACCTACTCCTACGAGCAGTACTTC,CASSLDTTYSYEQYF
TRBV7-9,TRBJ1-2,NA,NA,TGTGCCAGCAGTTGGGGGGAGACTAACTATGGCTACACCTTC,CASSWGETNYGYTF
TRBV11-2,TRBJ2-7,NA,TRBD1,TGTGCCAGCAGCTTCCCGGGACAGGGAGGAGAGTACTTC,CASSFPGQGGEYF
TRBV20-1,TRBJ1-1,NA,NA,TGCAGGCCCGCCCCGAGTCTCACGGCTTTCTTT,CRPAPSLTAFF
TRBV7-2,TRBJ1-6,many,NA,TGTGCCAGCAGCCGATCCAACAGCCCAGGCAAATCACCCCTCCACTTT,CASSRSNSPGKSPLHF
TRBV2,TRBJ2-6,NA,NA,TGTGCCAGCAGTTCACAGGCTGGGGCCAACGTCCTGACTTTC,CASSSQAGANVLTF
TRBV4-1,TRBJ2-7,many,NA,TGCGCCAGCAGCCTGATCATTAGCTCCTACGAGCAGTACTTC,CASSLIISSYEQYF
TRBV11-2,TRBJ2-7,NA,NA,TGTGCCAGCAGACCTGGACACCTTCACGAGCAGTACTTC,CASRPGHLHEQYF
TRBV20-1,TRBJ2-7,many,NA,TGCAGTGCTAGTGGGGACTACGAGCAGTACTTC,CSASGDYEQYF
TRBV28,TRBJ1-5,few,NA,TGTACCAGCAACCGGGGACCAACACATCAGCCCCAGCATTTT,CTSNRGPTHQPQHF
TRBV7-2,TRBJ1-5,NA,TRBD1,TGTGCCAGCAGCCCCGGACAGGTGCTGGAGCAGCCCCAGCATTTT,CASSPGQVLEQPQHF
TRBV10-3,TRBJ1-5,NA,TRBD1,TGTGCCATTGCCAACAGGGGAGTGGAAGATGGCTACAATCAGCCCCAGCATTTT,CAIANRGVEDGYNQPQHF
TRBV6-1,TRBJ2-2,many,TRBD1,TGTGCCAGCAGAACAGGGGACGACACCGGGGAGCTGTTTTTT,CASRTGDDTGELFF
TRBV6-5,TRBJ1-1,few,NA,TGTGCCAGCAGTTCCGGACGGGGGGACACTGAAGCTTTCTTT,CASSSGRGDTEAFF
TRBV9,TRBJ1-4,NA,NA,TGTGCCAGCAGCGTAGTGACAGTCGAAAAACTGTTTTTT,CASSVVTVEKLFF
TRBV7-3,TRBJ2-2,NA,NA,TGTGCCAGCAGCTTAAGGGGATGGTTCGGGGAGCTGTTTTTT,CASSLRGWFGELFF
TRBV11-2,TRBJ2-7,NA,NA,TGTGCCAGCAGCTTACGTGGCACCGAGCGGCAAGGCGAGCAGTACTTC,CASSLRGTERQGEQYF
TRBV5-1,TRBJ1-1,many,NA,TGCGCCAGCAGCTCCCCTCCACCGGGTAACAGAGCTTCTGAAGCTTTCTTT,CASSSPPPGNRASEAFF
TRBV10-3,TRBJ2-2,NA,NA,TGTGCCATTTTTAGCGGCACCGGGGAGCTGTTTTTT,CAIFSGTGELFF
TRBV7-3,TRBJ2-2,NA,TRBD1,TGTGCCAGCACCCGGACAGGGGCAAACACCGGGGAGCTGTTTTTT,CASTRTGANTGELFF
TRBV19,TRBJ1-1,NA,NA,TGTGCCAGTAGTATCGCACCGGGCATGAACACTGAAGCTTTCTTT,CASSIAPGMNTEAFF
TRBV25-1,TRBJ1-2,many,NA,TGTGCCAGCAGTGAACGGGGGAGCTATGGCTACACCTTC,CASSERGSYGYTF
TRBV30,TRBJ1-2,many,NA,TGTGCCTGGAGTGTGGAAGTATCTCATGGCTACACCTTC,CAWSVEVSHGYTF
TRBV20-1,TRBJ2-7,many,TRBD1,TGCAGTGCTAGACCGACAGGGATCGGCGACGAGCAGTACTTC,CSARPTGIGDEQYF
TRBV7-8,TRBJ2-1,NA,TRBD1,TGTGCCAGCAGCCTAGCTGGGGACAGGGGAACTGAGCAGTTCTTC,CASSLAGDRGTEQFF
TRBV6-1,TRBJ1-1,many,TRBD1,TGTGCCAGCAGTGAAGCTCTGCACAGGGGGACGAACACTGAAGCTTTCTTT,CASSEALHRGTNTEAFF
TRBV30,TRBJ1-6,NA,NA,TGTGCCTGGAGTGGTTGGGGTTCACCCCTCCACTTT,CAWSGWGSPLHF
TRBV7-9,TRBJ2-5,NA,TRBD2,TGTGCCAGCAGCCCACTAGCGGGAGAGGCTACCCAGTACTTC,CASSPLAGEATQYF
TRBV20-1,TRBJ2-1,NA,NA,TGCAGTGCTAGAGAGCCGGGGAGAAAACAGTTCTTC,CSAREPGRKQFF